A single sample is the source of the 8 T cell receptor beta chains below, sequenced in a study of blood T cell repertoires in COVID-19. Here immunoSEQ multiplex PCR was the method, and the copy in TCRdb shows in-frame clones only, minus some. The sample lists more than 300,000 clones; under 90% were seen once. Sequencing was performed on PBMCs or T cells enriched from blood (not recorded which). The origin of the receptors is a young man who had recovered from COVID-19.

The chain carries TRBV13 and TRBJ1-1; D gene ambiguous. Trimming took off 5 bases at V and 2 bases at J, with 21 bases between the two ends. Germline CDR1 and CDR2: PRHDT and FYEKMQ (reference sequence). The CDR3 has 17 amino acids. In DNA form, the CDR3 reads TGTGCCAGCAGCAAATCCCGGGTTACCGGGAGAAACACTGAAGCTTTCTTT. It translates to CASSKSRVTGRNTEAFF.

The chain's CDR3 is CASSLVQGTSPLHF. As DNA, the CDR3 is TGTGCCAGCAGCTTAGTTCAGGGGACTTCACCCCTCCACTTT. The chain carries TRBV7-9 and TRBJ1-6; a weak D match, TRBD1 (6 bases). This CDR3 has 14 amino acids. Germline V gene data show CDR1 as SEHNR and CDR2 as FQNEAQ (reference sequence). Trimming removed 1 base from V and 9 bases from J, with 10 bases in between.

The rearrangement joins TRBV15 to TRBJ2-6; weak D call: TRBD2 (6 bases). Germline values: CDR1 LNHNV, CDR2 YYDKDF (reference sequence). The CDR3 is made up of 19 amino acids. Trimming stripped 0 bases from V and 0 bases from J, with 15 bases between. The CDR3 sequence is CATSRDRGTADSGANVLTF. The CDR3 nucleotides are TGTGCCACCAGCAGAGATCGCGGGACTGCTGACTCTGGGGCCAACGTCCTGACTTTC.

The chain carries TRBV6-4 and TRBJ1-6; D possibly corresponds to TRBD1 (5 bases). The germline CDR1 and CDR2 sequences are MRHNA and SNTAGT. Trimming stripped 5 bases from V and 9 bases from J, with 17 bases between. The length of the CDR3 is 15 residues. CDR3 nucleotide sequence: TGTGCCAGCAGTCTAGCAGGAGGGCAGGGTTCACCCCTCCACTTT. Protein sequence: CASSLAGGQGSPLHF.

This clone turned up a few times. The gene calls are TRBV4-1 and TRBJ1-1; 7 positions match TRBD1. The V segment lost 5 bases and the J segment 1 base; nucleotides outside the gene matches: 13. This CDR3 region has 17 residues. CDR1 MGHRA and CDR2 YSYEKL come from the germline V gene. The CDR3 nucleotides read TGCGCCAGCAGCTCGCGTACAGGGGTCCTCCAGAACACTGAAGCTTTCTTT. Its translation is CASSSRTGVLQNTEAFF.

The chain has TRBV9 and TRBJ2-3; the match to TRBD2 covers 7 bases. Germline V gene data show CDR1 as SGDLS and CDR2 as YYNGEE. CDR3 length: 16 residues. The V and J ends lost 4 bases and 2 bases, in that order; junction bases with no gene match: 10. In nucleotides, the CDR3 is TGTGCCAGCAGCCCCCGGGGGGACCCTTTCACAGATACGCAGTATTTT. Its protein product is CASSPRGDPFTDTQYF.

The chain links TRBV3-1 (or the pseudogene TRBV3-2) to TRBJ1-2; no reliable D call. V lost 5 bases and J lost 6, with 19 bases in between. CDR3 length: 15 amino acids. Germline V gives CDR1 LGHDT, CDR2 YNNKEL (reference sequence). The chain's CDR3 is CASSYAEGARHGYTF. CDR3 nucleotides: TGTGCCAGCAGCTATGCTGAGGGCGCGAGGCATGGCTACACCTTC.

The sample holds one count of this clone. V gene TRBV15 combines with J gene TRBJ2-7; possibly TRBD2 for D (5 bases). CDR1 LNHNV and CDR2 YYDKDF come from the germline V gene (reference sequence). The CDR3 consists of 14 residues. Deletions cut 0 bases from V and 1 base from J, with 7 bases between. The CDR3 here is CATSRDRGSYEQYF. The DNA for the CDR3 is TGTGCCACCAGCAGAGACCGAGGGTCCTACGAGCAGTACTTC.